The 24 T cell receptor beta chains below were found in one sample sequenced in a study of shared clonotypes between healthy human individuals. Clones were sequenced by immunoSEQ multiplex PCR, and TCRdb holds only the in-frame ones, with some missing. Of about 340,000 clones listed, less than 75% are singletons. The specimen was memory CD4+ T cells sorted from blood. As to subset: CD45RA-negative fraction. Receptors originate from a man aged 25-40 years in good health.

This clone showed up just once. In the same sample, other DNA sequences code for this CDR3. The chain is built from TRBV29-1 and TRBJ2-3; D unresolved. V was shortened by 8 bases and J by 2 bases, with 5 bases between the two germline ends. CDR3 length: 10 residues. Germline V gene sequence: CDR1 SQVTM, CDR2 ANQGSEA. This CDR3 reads CSTNTDTQYF. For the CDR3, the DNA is TGCAGCACTAACACAGATACGCAGTATTTT.

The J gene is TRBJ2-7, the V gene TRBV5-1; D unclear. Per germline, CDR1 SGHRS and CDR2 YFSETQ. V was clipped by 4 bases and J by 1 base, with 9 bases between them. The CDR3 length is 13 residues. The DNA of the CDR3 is TGCGCCAGCAGCCCTGGGGTTTCCTACGAGCAGTACTTC. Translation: CASSPGVSYEQYF.

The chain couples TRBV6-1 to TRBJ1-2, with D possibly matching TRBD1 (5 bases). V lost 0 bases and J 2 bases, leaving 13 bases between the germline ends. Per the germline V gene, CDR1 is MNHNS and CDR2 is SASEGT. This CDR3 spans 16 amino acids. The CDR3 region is CASSEALGAPNYGYTF. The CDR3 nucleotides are TGTGCCAGCAGTGAAGCGCTTGGGGCACCCAACTATGGCTACACCTTC.

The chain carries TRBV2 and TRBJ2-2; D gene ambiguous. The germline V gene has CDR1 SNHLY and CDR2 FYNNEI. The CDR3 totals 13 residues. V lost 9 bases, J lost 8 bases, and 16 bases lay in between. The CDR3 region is CASNAASVGELFF. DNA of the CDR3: TGTGCCAGTAATGCGGCTAGTGTTGGGGAGCTGTTTTTT.

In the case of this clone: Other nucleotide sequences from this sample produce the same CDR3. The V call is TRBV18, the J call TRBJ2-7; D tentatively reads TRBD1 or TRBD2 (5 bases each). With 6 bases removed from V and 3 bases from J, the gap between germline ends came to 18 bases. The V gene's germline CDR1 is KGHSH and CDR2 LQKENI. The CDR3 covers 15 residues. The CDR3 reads CASSPSGQGIYEQYF. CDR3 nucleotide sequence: TGTGCCAGCTCCCCATCGGGGCAGGGAATCTACGAGCAGTACTTC.

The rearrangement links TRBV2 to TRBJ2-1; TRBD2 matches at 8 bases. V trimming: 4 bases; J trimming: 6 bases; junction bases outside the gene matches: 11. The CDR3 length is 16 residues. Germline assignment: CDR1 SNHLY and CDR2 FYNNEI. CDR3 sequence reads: CASSVERAGVGNEQFF. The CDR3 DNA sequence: TGTGCCAGCAGTGTCGAGAGAGCGGGAGTTGGCAATGAGCAGTTCTTC.

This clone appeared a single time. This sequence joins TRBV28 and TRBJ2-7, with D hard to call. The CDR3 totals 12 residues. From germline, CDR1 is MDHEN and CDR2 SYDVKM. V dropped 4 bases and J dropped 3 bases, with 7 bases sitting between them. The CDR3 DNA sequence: TGTGCCAGCAGTTCGGCGGTCTACGAGCAGTACTTC. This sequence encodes CASSSAVYEQYF.

The CDR3, as DNA: TGTGCCAGTAGCCCGACAGTTAACAATCAGCCCCAGCATTTT. The encoded protein is CASSPTVNNQPQHF. The chain couples TRBV19 to TRBJ1-5; D may be TRBD1 (5 bases). Germline V gives CDR1 LNHDA, CDR2 SQIVND (reference sequence). Trimming removed 6 bases at V and 3 bases at J, with 12 bases between. This CDR3 has 14 amino acids.

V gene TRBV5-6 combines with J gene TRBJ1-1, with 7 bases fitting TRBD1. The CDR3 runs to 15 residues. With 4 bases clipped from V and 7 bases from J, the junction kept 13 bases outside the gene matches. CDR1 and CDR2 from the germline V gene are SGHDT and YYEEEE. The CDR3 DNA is TGTGCCAGCAGCACGGGCGGAGGGGGCTTAGGTGAAGCTTTCTTT. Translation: CASSTGGGGLGEAFF.

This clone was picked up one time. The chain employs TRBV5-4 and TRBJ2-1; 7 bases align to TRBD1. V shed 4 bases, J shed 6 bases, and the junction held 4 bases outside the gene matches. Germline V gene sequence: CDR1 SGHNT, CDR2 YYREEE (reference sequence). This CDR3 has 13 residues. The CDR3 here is CASSAEGANEQFF. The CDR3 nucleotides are TGTGCCAGCAGCGCCGAGGGGGCCAATGAGCAGTTCTTC.

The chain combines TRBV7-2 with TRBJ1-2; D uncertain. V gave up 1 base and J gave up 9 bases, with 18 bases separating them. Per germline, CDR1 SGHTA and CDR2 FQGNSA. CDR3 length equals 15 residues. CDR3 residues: CASSLGVSYSYRYTF. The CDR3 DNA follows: TGTGCCAGCAGCTTAGGGGTGTCCTACTCTTATCGCTACACCTTC.

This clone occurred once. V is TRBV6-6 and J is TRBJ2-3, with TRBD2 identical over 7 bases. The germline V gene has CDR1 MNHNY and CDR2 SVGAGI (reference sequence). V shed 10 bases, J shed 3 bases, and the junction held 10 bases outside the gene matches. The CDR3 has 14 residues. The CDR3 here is CATRTRLGTDTQYF. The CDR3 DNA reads TGTGCCACCCGGACTAGACTTGGAACAGATACGCAGTATTTT.

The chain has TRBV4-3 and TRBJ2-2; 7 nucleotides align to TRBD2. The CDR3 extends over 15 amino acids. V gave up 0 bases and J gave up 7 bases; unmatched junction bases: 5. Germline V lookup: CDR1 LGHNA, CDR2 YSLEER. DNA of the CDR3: TGCGCCAGCAGCCAAGATAGCGGGTGGGGCGGGGAGCTGTTTTTT. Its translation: CASSQDSGWGGELFF.

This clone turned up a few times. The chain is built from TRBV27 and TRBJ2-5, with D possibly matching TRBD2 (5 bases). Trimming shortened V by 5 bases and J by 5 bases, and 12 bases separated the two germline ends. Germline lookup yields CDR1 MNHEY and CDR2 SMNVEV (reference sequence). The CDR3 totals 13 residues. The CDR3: CASSRTRWETQYF. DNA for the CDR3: TGTGCCAGCAGTCGCACTAGATGGGAGACCCAGTACTTC.

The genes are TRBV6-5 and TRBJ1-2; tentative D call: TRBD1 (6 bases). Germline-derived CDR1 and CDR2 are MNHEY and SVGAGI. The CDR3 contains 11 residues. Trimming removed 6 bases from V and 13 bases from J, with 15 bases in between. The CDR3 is CASREQGRVTF. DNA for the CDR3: TGTGCCAGCAGAGAACAGGGCAGAGTCACCTTC.

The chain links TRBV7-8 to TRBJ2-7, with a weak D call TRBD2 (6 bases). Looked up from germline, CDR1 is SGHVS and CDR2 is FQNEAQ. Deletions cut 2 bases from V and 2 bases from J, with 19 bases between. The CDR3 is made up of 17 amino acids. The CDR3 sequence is CASSLIQGGTVAYEQYF. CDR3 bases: TGTGCCAGCAGCTTAATTCAGGGCGGGACTGTTGCCTACGAGCAGTACTTC.

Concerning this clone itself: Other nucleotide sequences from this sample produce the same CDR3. CDR3 nucleotides: TGTGCCAGCAGCTTAGTGCAGGGCACTGGGGAGCTGTTTTTT. This translates into CASSLVQGTGELFF. V and J are TRBV11-3 and TRBJ2-2; a weak D match, TRBD1 (5 bases). This CDR3 is 14 amino acids long. V dropped 1 base and J dropped 8 bases, with 11 bases sitting between them. In germline, CDR1 is SGHNT, CDR2 YENEEA.

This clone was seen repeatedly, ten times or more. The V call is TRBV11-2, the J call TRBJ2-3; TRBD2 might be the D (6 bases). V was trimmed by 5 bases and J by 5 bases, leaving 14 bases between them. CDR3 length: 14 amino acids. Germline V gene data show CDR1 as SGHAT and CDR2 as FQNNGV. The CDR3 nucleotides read TGTGCCAGCAGCAAAGCCGGGGGACGAGATACGCAGTATTTT. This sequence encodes CASSKAGGRDTQYF.

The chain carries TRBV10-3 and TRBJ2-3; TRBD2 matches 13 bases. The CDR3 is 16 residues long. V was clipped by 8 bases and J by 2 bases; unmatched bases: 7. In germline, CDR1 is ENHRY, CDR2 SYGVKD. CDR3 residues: CAIGPTSGRTTDTQYF. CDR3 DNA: TGTGCCATCGGACCGACTAGCGGGAGGACCACAGATACGCAGTATTTT.

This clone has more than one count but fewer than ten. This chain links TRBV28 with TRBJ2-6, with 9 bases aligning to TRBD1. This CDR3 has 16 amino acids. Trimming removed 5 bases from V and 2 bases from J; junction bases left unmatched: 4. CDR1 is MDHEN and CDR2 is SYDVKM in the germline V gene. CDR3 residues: CASSLQGAPGANVLTF. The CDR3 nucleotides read TGTGCCAGCAGTCTACAGGGGGCGCCTGGGGCCAACGTCCTGACTTTC.

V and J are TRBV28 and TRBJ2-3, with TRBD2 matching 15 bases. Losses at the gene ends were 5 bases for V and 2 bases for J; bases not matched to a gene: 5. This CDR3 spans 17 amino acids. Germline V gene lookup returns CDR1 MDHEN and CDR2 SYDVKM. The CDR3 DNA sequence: TGTGCCAGCAGTGACCGGACTAGCGGGAGGGACACAGATACGCAGTATTTT. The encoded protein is CASSDRTSGRDTDTQYF.

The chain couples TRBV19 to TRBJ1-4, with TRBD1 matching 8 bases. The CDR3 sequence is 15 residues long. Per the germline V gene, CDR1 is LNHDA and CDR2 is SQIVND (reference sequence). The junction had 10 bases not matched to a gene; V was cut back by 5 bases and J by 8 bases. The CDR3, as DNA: TGTGCCAGTAGTCCCTTGGACAGGGAGGAAGAAAAACTGTTTTTT. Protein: CASSPLDREEEKLFF.

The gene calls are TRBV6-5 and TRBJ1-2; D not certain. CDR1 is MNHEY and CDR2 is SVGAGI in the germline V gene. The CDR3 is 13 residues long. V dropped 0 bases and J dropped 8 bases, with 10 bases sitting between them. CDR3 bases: TGTGCCAGCAGTTACTCGAACTGGGTGGGCTACACCTTC. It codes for CASSYSNWVGYTF.

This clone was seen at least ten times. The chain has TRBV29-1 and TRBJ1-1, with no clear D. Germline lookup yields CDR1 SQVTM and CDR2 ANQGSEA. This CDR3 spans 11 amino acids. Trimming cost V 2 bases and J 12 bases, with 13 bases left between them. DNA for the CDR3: TGCAGCGTTGAACTGGGGAACCGACCTTTCTTT. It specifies CSVELGNRPFF.